This T cell receptor beta chain came from a study of graft-versus-host responses after intestinal transplantation. Overall study results and limits: In recipient marrow, GvH clones were found, and some appeared first in ileum or blood.

This CDR3 region has 16 residues. Germline V gene data show CDR1 as SGDLS and CDR2 as YYNGEE. With V trimmed by 2 bases and J by 3 bases, 1 base remained unmatched. Regarding this clone: The antigen is not known.

Method: immunoSEQ multiplex PCR; TCRdb's copy keeps in-frame clones and lacks some. The sample lists about 77,000 clones, 92% occurring once. The receptor was derived from a human patient who received an intestinal transplant, so some T cells may come from the graft donor. The chain has TRBV9 and TRBJ2-1, with 14 bases that match TRBD2. The source was PBMCs, collected 98 days after intestinal transplantation. CDR3 sequence reads: CASSVGLAGDYNEQFF. The CDR3 nucleotides read TGTGCCAGCAGCGTGGGACTAGCGGGAGACTACAATGAGCAGTTCTTC.